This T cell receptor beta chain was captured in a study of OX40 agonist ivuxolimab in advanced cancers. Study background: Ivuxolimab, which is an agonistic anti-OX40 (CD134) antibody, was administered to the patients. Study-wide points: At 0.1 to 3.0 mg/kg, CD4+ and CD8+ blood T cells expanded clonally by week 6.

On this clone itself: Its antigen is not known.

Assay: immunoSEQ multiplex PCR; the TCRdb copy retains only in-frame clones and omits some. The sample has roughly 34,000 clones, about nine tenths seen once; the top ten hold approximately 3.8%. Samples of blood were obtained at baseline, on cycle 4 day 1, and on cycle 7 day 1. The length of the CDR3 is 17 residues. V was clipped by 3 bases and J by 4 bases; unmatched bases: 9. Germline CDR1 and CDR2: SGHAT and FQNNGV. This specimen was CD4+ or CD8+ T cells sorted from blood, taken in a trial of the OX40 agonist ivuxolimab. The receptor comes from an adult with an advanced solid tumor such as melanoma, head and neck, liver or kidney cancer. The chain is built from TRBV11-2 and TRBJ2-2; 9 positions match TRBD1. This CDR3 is CASSLWSGGQGTGELFF. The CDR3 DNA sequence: TGTGCCAGCAGCTTGTGGAGTGGGGGACAGGGCACCGGGGAGCTGTTTTTT. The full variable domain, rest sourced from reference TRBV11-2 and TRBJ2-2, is EAGVAQSPRYKIIEKRQSVAFWCNPISGHATLYWYQQILGQGPKLLIQFQNNGVVDDSQLPKDRFSAERLKGVDSTLKIQPAKLEDSAVYLCASSLWSGGQGTGELFFGEGSRLTVL.